One and the same sample provided the 24 T cell receptor beta chains below, sequenced in a study of OX40 agonist ivuxolimab in advanced cancers. This table comes from immunoSEQ multiplex PCR, and its TCRdb copy is limited to in-frame clones, with some not included. The table shows 40,000 to 50,000 clones, with 88% occurring only once. The sequenced sample was CD4+ or CD8+ T cells sorted from blood, obtained in a trial of the OX40 agonist ivuxolimab. The origin of the receptors is an adult with an advanced solid tumor such as melanoma, head and neck, liver or kidney cancer.

On this clone: A read error may account for a junction end that differs from germline. This chain joins TRBV19 and TRBJ1-5; TRBD1 matches 9 bases. Per the germline V gene, CDR1 is LNHDA and CDR2 is SQIVND (reference sequence). This CDR3 region has 16 residues. CDR3 bases: TGTGCCAGTAGTCTAGACAGTACAGGGGGCGGTCAGCCCCAGCATTTT. It encodes CASSLDSTGGGQPQHF.

This clone was detected only once. CDR3: CASSVVQGHGYTF. For the CDR3, the DNA is TGTGCCAGCAGCGTAGTACAGGGCCATGGCTACACCTTC. This chain uses TRBV9 with TRBJ1-2; a weak D match, TRBD1 (6 bases). V was pared by 0 bases and J by 6 bases, with 9 bases between. This CDR3 is 13 amino acids long. Germline V gene data show CDR1 as SGDLS and CDR2 as YYNGEE.

The chain joins TRBV19 to TRBJ2-7; 10 nucleotides match TRBD1. From germline, CDR1 is LNHDA and CDR2 SQIVND (reference sequence). CDR3 length: 15 amino acids. The V segment lost 6 bases and the J segment 2 bases; nucleotides outside the gene matches: 7. The CDR3 nucleotides are TGTGCCAGTAGCTCCAGGGACAGGGGACCCTACGAGCAGTACTTC. Its protein is CASSSRDRGPYEQYF.

The chain links TRBV7-9 to TRBJ2-1; no firm D call. The CDR3 length is 14 residues. The V end lost 5 bases, the J end lost 4 bases, and 12 bases lay between the germline ends. The germline V gene encodes CDR1 SEHNR and CDR2 FQNEAQ (reference sequence). The CDR3 reads CASSVDTAYNEQFF. CDR3 DNA sequence: TGTGCCAGCAGCGTCGATACAGCTTACAATGAGCAGTTCTTC.

This rearrangement joins TRBV2 to TRBJ1-6; a weak D match, TRBD1 (5 bases). CDR1 and CDR2 from the germline V gene are SNHLY and FYNNEI. The CDR3 consists of 16 residues. Trimming took 9 bases from V and 0 from J, leaving 15 bases between them. The CDR3 sequence: CARAGTSSSYNSPLHF. CDR3 in DNA: TGTGCCAGGGCCGGGACTTCAAGCTCCTATAATTCACCCCTCCACTTT.

The rearrangement joins TRBV6-1 to TRBJ2-7; D unclear. Germline V gene data show CDR1 as MNHNS and CDR2 as SASEGT. The CDR3 has 11 amino acids. Trimming took off 6 bases at V and 3 bases at J, with 6 bases between the two ends. CDR3 loop: CASRLHYEQYF. CDR3 nucleotides: TGTGCCAGCAGGTTACACTACGAGCAGTACTTC.

This chain connects TRBV7-9 to TRBJ2-7; perhaps TRBD2 as D (5 bases). The germline V gene encodes CDR1 SEHNR and CDR2 FQNEAQ (reference sequence). Trimming stripped 5 bases from V and 5 bases from J, with 13 bases between. The CDR3 has 13 amino acids. The CDR3, as DNA: TGTGCCAGCAGCCTCCCTTCCGGGGACGAGCAGTACTTC. Amino acid sequence: CASSLPSGDEQYF.

The CDR3 nucleotides read TGCAGCGTTGATCTACCCATAGGGGGCTGGGAGCAGTTCTTC. Its protein product is CSVDLPIGGWEQFF. The chain employs TRBV29-1 and TRBJ2-1; TRBD1 aligns across 7 bases. V was clipped by 3 bases and J by 10 bases; unmatched bases: 12. The CDR3 totals 14 residues. Germline V gene lookup returns CDR1 SQVTM and CDR2 ANQGSEA.

The chain combines TRBV9 with TRBJ1-6; D is ambiguous. CDR1 is SGDLS, CDR2 YYNGEE, per germline. The CDR3 contains 17 residues. Trimming removed 3 bases at V and 8 bases at J, with 21 bases between. CDR3 sequence (DNA): TGTGCCAGCAGCGCTATGAGCCCCTTTATCGGTGATTCACCCCTCCACTTT. It encodes CASSAMSPFIGDSPLHF.

J is TRBJ1-2 and V is TRBV6-5; the D gene is possibly TRBD1 (6 bases). The CDR3 is 14 residues long. Germline lookup yields CDR1 MNHEY and CDR2 SVGAGI. Deletions cut 3 bases from V and 6 bases from J, with 14 bases between. This chain's CDR3 is CASSYGGRIDGYTF. CDR3 DNA sequence: TGTGCCAGCAGTTATGGGGGGCGCATTGATGGCTACACCTTC.

V gene TRBV9 combines with J gene TRBJ2-1, with D unresolved. The CDR3 runs to 13 residues. The germline gives CDR1 SGDLS, CDR2 YYNGEE. The ends were cut back, 2 bases at V and 4 bases at J, with 7 bases in the middle. Written as DNA, the CDR3 is TGTGCCAGCAGCGTTACTGGGTACAATGAGCAGTTCTTC. Translated: CASSVTGYNEQFF.

The chain uses TRBV10-2 and TRBJ2-3; the D is unclear. Trimming cost V 0 bases and J 2 bases, with 6 bases left between them. The CDR3 is 14 amino acids. CDR1 is WSHSY and CDR2 is SAAADI in the germline V gene. The CDR3 protein is CASSESSYTDTQYF. The CDR3 DNA is TGCGCCAGCAGTGAGTCGTCCTACACAGATACGCAGTATTTT.

V and J are TRBV7-9 and TRBJ2-7; 7 positions match TRBD2. Looked up from germline, CDR1 is SEHNR and CDR2 is FQNEAQ (reference sequence). The CDR3 loop spans 15 amino acids. V dropped 1 base and J dropped 3; count of bases not matched to a gene: 6. The CDR3 loop reads CASSLVAGDYYEQYF. Here the CDR3 DNA reads TGTGCCAGCAGCTTAGTAGCGGGCGATTACTACGAGCAGTACTTC.

V gene TRBV27 combines with J gene TRBJ1-6, with D possibly TRBD1 on 6 matching bases. This CDR3 region has 14 residues. Looked up from germline, CDR1 is MNHEY and CDR2 is SMNVEV (reference sequence). V gave up 6 bases and J gave up 10 bases, with 16 bases separating them. CDR3 nucleotide sequence: TGTGCCAGCAGCCAAGGGTTAGGGGGATCACCCCTCCACTTT. It yields the protein CASSQGLGGSPLHF.

The chain is built from TRBV19 and TRBJ2-1, with 11 bases matching TRBD1. This CDR3 has 16 amino acids. Germline CDR1 reads LNHDA; CDR2 reads SQIVND (reference sequence). Losses at the gene ends were 4 bases for V and 5 bases for J; bases not matched to a gene: 7. The CDR3 spells CASSTEGTGGNNEQFF. CDR3 sequence (DNA): TGTGCCAGTAGTACAGAAGGGACAGGGGGAAACAATGAGCAGTTCTTC.

This sequence joins TRBV9 and TRBJ2-5; 11 positions match TRBD2. The CDR3 loop spans 17 amino acids. V was pared by 4 bases and J by 5 bases, with 13 bases of the junction left unmatched. Germline V gene sequence: CDR1 SGDLS, CDR2 YYNGEE. CDR3 protein: CASSPSPASGGLETQYF. The CDR3 DNA follows: TGTGCCAGCAGCCCCTCTCCGGCTAGCGGGGGGCTGGAGACCCAGTACTTC.

This chain links TRBV12-5 with TRBJ1-5; D is unresolved. The germline V and J ends were trimmed by 5 bases and 4 bases, with 12 bases remaining between them. CDR3 length: 14 residues. Germline CDR1 and CDR2: LGHNT and FRNRAP. DNA for the CDR3: TGTGCTAGTGGTGACGGTTCCCTTAATCAGCCCCAGCATTTT. Amino acid sequence: CASGDGSLNQPQHF.

CDR3: CASGQGINEQFF. The CDR3 DNA follows: TGTGCCAGCGGGCAGGGTATTAATGAGCAGTTCTTC. The genes are TRBV11-2 and TRBJ2-1, with a tentative D call TRBD1 (5 bases). The CDR3 is made up of 12 amino acids. Trimming pared 8 bases from V and 7 bases from J, leaving 12 bases between. The germline V gene has CDR1 SGHAT and CDR2 FQNNGV.

V is TRBV7-2 and J is TRBJ2-1; TRBD2 agrees at 7 bases. Germline V gene data show CDR1 as SGHTA and CDR2 as FQGNSA. V lost 3 bases, J lost 5 bases, and 7 bases stayed unmatched. The CDR3 extends over 15 amino acids. Here the CDR3 DNA reads TGTGCCAGCAGCTTCTTTTGGGGGGGAGACAATGAGCAGTTCTTC. It yields the protein CASSFFWGGDNEQFF.

J is TRBJ2-3 and V is TRBV5-1; unclear D gene. The CDR3 covers 14 residues. V shed 4 bases and J shed 0 bases, with 9 bases lying between them. Germline lookup yields CDR1 SGHRS and CDR2 YFSETQ. CDR3 amino acids: CASSMQSSTDTQYF. DNA of the CDR3: TGCGCCAGCAGCATGCAAAGTAGCACAGATACGCAGTATTTT.

The J gene is TRBJ2-3, the V gene TRBV6-4, with 7 bases lining up with TRBD2. The CDR3 has 15 amino acids. Unmatched junction bases numbered 3, after V lost 0 bases and J lost 3 bases. The V gene's germline CDR1 is MRHNA and CDR2 SNTAGT. The CDR3 nucleotides read TGTGCCAGCAGTGACTCTCAGCGGGGTACAGATACGCAGTATTTT. Translating it yields CASSDSQRGTDTQYF.

V usage is TRBV14 and J usage is TRBJ2-3; 7 bases line up with TRBD1. The germline gives CDR1 SGHDN, CDR2 FVKESK. CDR3 length: 17 amino acids. V lost 0 bases, J lost 1 base, and 7 bases stayed unmatched. This CDR3 is CASSQDLTGVRTDTQYF. The CDR3 region has the DNA TGTGCCAGCAGCCAAGATCTCACAGGGGTTCGCACAGATACGCAGTATTTT.

V is TRBV19 and J is TRBJ1-2, with D tentatively TRBD1 (6 bases). This CDR3 has 14 residues. V lost 7 bases and J 5 bases, leaving 17 bases between the germline ends. The germline gives CDR1 LNHDA, CDR2 SQIVND (reference sequence). The CDR3: CASTEGGGIYGYTF. In nucleotides, the CDR3 is TGTGCCAGTACCGAAGGGGGTGGAATTTATGGCTACACCTTC.

The rearrangement joins TRBV9 to TRBJ1-2; D possibly corresponds to TRBD1 (5 bases). V lost 5 bases, J lost 4 bases, and 12 bases lay in between. Germline CDR1 SGDLS, CDR2 YYNGEE. CDR3 length equals 13 residues. In nucleotides, the CDR3 is TGTGCCAGCAGTCGCGACAGCGTCTATGGCTACACCTTC. Protein: CASSRDSVYGYTF.